The 8 T cell receptor beta chains below come from one sample, sequenced in a study of early T cells in non-severe SARS-CoV-2 infection. TCRdb processed the 5' RACE reads anew with MiXCR; each CDR3 protein has one entry. Of some 70,000 distinct CDR3 sequences listed, 9% to 15% are singletons. Sequencing was done on a sample of whole blood. The receptors derive from an adult who was a healthcare worker with PCR-confirmed SARS-CoV-2 infection or an uninfected control (not recorded which).

This clonotype was found many times. The chain carries TRBV7-8 and TRBJ2-1; D uncertain. CDR1 and CDR2 from the germline V gene are SGHVS and FQNEAQ. The V end lost 5 bases, the J end lost 11 bases, and 22 bases lay between the germline ends. The CDR3 runs 15 residues. CDR3: CASSQNIGTHGKQFF. The DNA for the CDR3 is TGTGCCAGCAGCCAGAATATTGGCACTCACGGAAAGCAGTTCTTC.

This clonotype was detected many times. The chain carries TRBV28 and TRBJ2-7; D perhaps matches TRBD2 (6 bases). CDR3 size: 15 residues. The V gene lost 5 bases and the J gene lost 2 bases, with 16 bases spanning the gap. Germline V gene lookup returns CDR1 MDHEN and CDR2 SYDVKM. CDR3 sequence reads: CASSGGLLGAYEQYF. CDR3 bases: TGTGCCAGCAGTGGGGGACTTCTAGGGGCCTACGAGCAGTACTTC.

This clonotype was recorded many times. The chain is built from TRBV6-6 and TRBJ2-2; 10 bases line up with TRBD2. This CDR3 has 13 amino acids. CDR1 is MNHNY and CDR2 is SVGAGI in the germline V gene (reference sequence). Losses at the gene ends were 8 bases for V and 6 bases for J; bases not matched to a gene: 3. This CDR3 is CASEREGSGELFF. In DNA form, the CDR3 reads TGTGCCAGCGAGCGGGAGGGATCCGGGGAGCTGTTTTTT.

This clonotype was counted only a few times. The genes are TRBV10-1 and TRBJ2-2, with TRBD1 identical over 7 bases. Germline values: CDR1 WNHNN, CDR2 SYGVQD (reference sequence). V gave up 1 base and J gave up 2 bases; unmatched junction bases: 7. This CDR3 region has 17 residues. Written as DNA, the CDR3 is TGCGCCAGCAGTGAGTTTGGGGACAGAGGCAACACCGGGGAGCTGTTTTTT. Its translation: CASSEFGDRGNTGELFF.

There are a few counts of this clonotype. The chain couples TRBV4-1 to TRBJ2-7, with TRBD2 matching 12 bases. The V gene's germline CDR1 is MGHRA and CDR2 YSYEKL. V dropped 0 bases and J dropped 0; count of bases not matched to a gene: 9. This CDR3 is built from 19 residues. The CDR3 nucleotides are TGCGCCAGCAGCCAAGATCTGGGGACTAGCGGGTTCCACTCCTACGAGCAGTACTTC. As protein: CASSQDLGTSGFHSYEQYF.

This rearrangement joins TRBV29-1 to TRBJ2-5; D unclear. The V and J ends lost 4 bases and 5 bases respectively, with 11 bases between them. The CDR3 sequence is 12 residues long. Germline V gives CDR1 SQVTM, CDR2 ANQGSEA. The CDR3, as DNA: TGCAGCGTTGGGGATAGCTGGGAGACCCAGTACTTC. Residues: CSVGDSWETQYF.

This clonotype was observed many times. The chain couples TRBV20-1 to TRBJ2-3; no clear D. This CDR3 is 19 amino acids long. Per the germline V gene, CDR1 is DFQATT and CDR2 is SNEGSKA (reference sequence). V lost 1 base and J 0 bases, leaving 23 bases between the germline ends. In DNA, the CDR3 is TGCAGTGCTAGAGGGTTCTTTAGGACCGGGCGGTCTAGCACAGATACGCAGTATTTT. It codes for CSARGFFRTGRSSTDTQYF.

The chain employs TRBV7-9 and TRBJ2-5, with TRBD2 matching over 8 bases. CDR1 SEHNR and CDR2 FQNEAQ come from the germline V gene (reference sequence). V lost 4 bases and J lost 4; bases outside the gene matches: 8. The CDR3 runs to 15 residues. In nucleotides, the CDR3 is TGTGCCAGCAGCTCTCTCCGGGAGGGCCGAGAGACCCAGTACTTC. Translated, it gives CASSSLREGRETQYF.